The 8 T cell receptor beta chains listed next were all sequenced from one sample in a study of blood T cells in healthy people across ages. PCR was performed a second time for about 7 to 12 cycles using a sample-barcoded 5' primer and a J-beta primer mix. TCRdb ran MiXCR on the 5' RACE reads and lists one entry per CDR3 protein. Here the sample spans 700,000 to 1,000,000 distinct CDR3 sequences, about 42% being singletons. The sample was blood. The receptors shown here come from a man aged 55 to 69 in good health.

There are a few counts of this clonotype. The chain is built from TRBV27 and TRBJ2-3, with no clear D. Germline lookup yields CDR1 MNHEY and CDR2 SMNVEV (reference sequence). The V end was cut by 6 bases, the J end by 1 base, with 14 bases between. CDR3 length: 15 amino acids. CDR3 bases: TGTGCCAGCAGCACGACCGGGCCTCGCACAGATACGCAGTATTTT. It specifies CASSTTGPRTDTQYF.

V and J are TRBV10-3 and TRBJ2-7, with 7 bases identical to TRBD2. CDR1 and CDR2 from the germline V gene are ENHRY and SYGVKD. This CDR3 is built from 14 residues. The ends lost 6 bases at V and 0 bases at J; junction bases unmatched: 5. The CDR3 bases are TGTGCCATCAGAAGGGAGGGGAGCTCCTACGAGCAGTACTTC. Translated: CAIRREGSSYEQYF.

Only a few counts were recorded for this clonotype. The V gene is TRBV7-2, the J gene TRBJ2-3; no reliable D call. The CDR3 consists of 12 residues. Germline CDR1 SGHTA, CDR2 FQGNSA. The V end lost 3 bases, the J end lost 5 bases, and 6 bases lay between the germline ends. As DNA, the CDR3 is TGTGCCAGCAGCTTCATCGGAGATACGCAGTATTTT. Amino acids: CASSFIGDTQYF.

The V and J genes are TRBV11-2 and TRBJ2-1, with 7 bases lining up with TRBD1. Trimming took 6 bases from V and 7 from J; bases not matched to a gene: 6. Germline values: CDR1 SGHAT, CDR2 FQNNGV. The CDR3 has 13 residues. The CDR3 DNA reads TGTGCCAGCAGACCCACCAGGGGGAATGAGCAGTTCTTC. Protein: CASRPTRGNEQFF. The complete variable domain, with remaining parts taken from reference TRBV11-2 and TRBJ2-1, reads EAGVAQSPRYKIIEKRQSVAFWCNPISGHATLYWYQQILGQGPKLLIQFQNNGVVDDSQLPKDRFSAERLKGVDSTLKIQPAKLEDSAVYLCASRPTRGNEQFFGPGTRLTVL.

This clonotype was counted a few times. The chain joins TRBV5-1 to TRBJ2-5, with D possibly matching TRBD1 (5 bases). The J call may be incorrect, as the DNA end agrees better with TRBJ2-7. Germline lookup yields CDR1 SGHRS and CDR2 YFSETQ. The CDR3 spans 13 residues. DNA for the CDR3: TGCGCCAGCAGCCCGCAGGGTTTCAACGAGCAGTACTTC. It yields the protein CASSPQGFNEQYF.

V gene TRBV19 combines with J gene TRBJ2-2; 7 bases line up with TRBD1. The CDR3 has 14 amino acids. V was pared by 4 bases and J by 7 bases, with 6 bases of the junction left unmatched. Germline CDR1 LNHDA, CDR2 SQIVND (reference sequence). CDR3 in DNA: TGTGCCAGTAGTAGGAACAGGGGCGGCGGGGAGCTGTTTTTT. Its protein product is CASSRNRGGGELFF.

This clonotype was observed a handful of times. The CDR3 sequence: CASSQDIQETQYF. The CDR3 coding sequence is TGTGCCAGCAGCCAAGATATCCAAGAGACCCAGTACTTC. The chain combines TRBV14 with TRBJ2-5; D remains ambiguous. Germline V gene sequence: CDR1 SGHDN, CDR2 FVKESK. V was cut by 0 bases and J by 1 base, with 3 bases left in between. The CDR3 has 13 residues.

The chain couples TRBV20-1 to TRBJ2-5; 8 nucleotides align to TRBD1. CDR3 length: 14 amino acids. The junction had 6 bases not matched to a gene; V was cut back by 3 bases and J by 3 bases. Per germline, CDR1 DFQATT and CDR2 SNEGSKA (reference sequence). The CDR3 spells CSARLGQGKETQYF. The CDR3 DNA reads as TGCAGTGCTAGGTTAGGACAGGGAAAAGAGACCCAGTACTTC.